One sample yielded the 27 T cell receptor beta chains listed below, sequenced in a study of CD8+ T cells in alopecia areata. Treatment meaning: oral pan-JAK inhibitor, 5-10 mg twice daily. Following RNA extraction, reverse transcription yielded cDNA that acted as the sequencing template. Some clones are missing from TCRdb's copy, which holds only in-frame ones; the method was immunoSEQ multiplex PCR. The sample contains over 150,000 clones, roughly 50% of which appear only once. The sequences come from CD8+ T cells sorted from blood, collected at week 24, from a patient treated with tofacitinib. These receptors came from a human donor with alopecia areata.

The rearrangement joins TRBV5-1 to TRBJ2-1; 9 bases are a match to TRBD1. The CDR3 totals 16 residues. The V gene's germline CDR1 is SGHRS and CDR2 YFSETQ. Losses at the gene ends were 6 bases for V and 4 bases for J; bases not matched to a gene: 11. The CDR3: CASNLDRGSLYNEQFF. The CDR3 coding sequence is TGCGCCAGCAACCTTGACAGGGGGTCATTGTACAATGAGCAGTTCTTC.

V gene TRBV15 combines with J gene TRBJ1-4; no clear D. Trimming removed 6 bases from V and 3 bases from J, with 8 bases in between. CDR1 is LNHNV and CDR2 is YYDKDF in the germline V gene (reference sequence). CDR3 length: 13 residues. This CDR3 is CATRESANEKLFF. The DNA for the CDR3 is TGTGCCACCAGGGAGTCAGCTAATGAAAAACTGTTTTTT. The whole variable domain, remainder taken from reference TRBV15 and TRBJ1-4, is DAMVIQNPRYQVTQFGKPVTLSCSQTLNHNVMYWYQQKSSQAPKLLFHYYDKDFNNEADTPDNFQSRRPNTSFCFLDIRSPGLGDTAMYLCATRESANEKLFFGSGTQLSVL.

The chain carries TRBV27 and TRBJ2-1, with D possibly matching TRBD2 (5 bases). The CDR3 loop spans 16 amino acids. Per germline, CDR1 MNHEY and CDR2 SMNVEV (reference sequence). The V end was cut by 6 bases, the J end by 0 bases, with 15 bases between. CDR3 coding DNA: TGTGCCAGCAGCTCCTTTAGAGGGAGCTCCTACAATGAGCAGTTCTTC. Residues: CASSSFRGSSYNEQFF.

This clone has a single count. J is TRBJ2-5 and V is TRBV18; TRBD1 or TRBD2 may be the D gene (6 bases each). The ends were cut back, 3 bases at V and 2 bases at J, with 10 bases in the middle. The CDR3 contains 14 residues. CDR1 and CDR2 (germline): KGHSH, LQKENI. The CDR3 loop reads CASSPGGLQETQYF. Written as DNA, the CDR3 is TGTGCCAGCTCACCGGGGGGCCTACAAGAGACCCAGTACTTC.

This rearrangement joins TRBV4-1 to TRBJ2-3; D uncertain. Trimming removed 1 base at V and 0 bases at J, with 5 bases between. CDR3 length equals 14 residues. Per the germline V gene, CDR1 is MGHRA and CDR2 is YSYEKL. CDR3 nucleotides: TGCGCCAGCAGCCAAGGGCCCAGCACAGATACGCAGTATTTT. Translation gives CASSQGPSTDTQYF.

The chain couples TRBV7-9 to TRBJ2-7; D remains unclear. This CDR3 has 13 residues. Trimming pared 5 bases from V and 12 bases from J, leaving 20 bases between. CDR1 is SEHNR and CDR2 is FQNEAQ in the germline V gene (reference sequence). The CDR3, as DNA: TGTGCCAGCAGCCCACCAGCTGACACGCCGCGGTACTTC. Amino acid sequence: CASSPPADTPRYF.

J is TRBJ2-7 and V is TRBV27; possible D gene TRBD1, 5 bases. The V gene lost 6 bases and the J gene lost 5 bases, with 14 bases spanning the gap. There are 13 residues in the CDR3. CDR1 and CDR2 from the germline V gene are MNHEY and SMNVEV (reference sequence). The DNA of the CDR3 is TGTGCCAGCAGAGAAGGGGTTTGGAACGAGCAGTACTTC. Translating gives CASREGVWNEQYF.

The rearrangement uses TRBV4-1 and TRBJ2-5; either TRBD1 or TRBD2 may fit D (5 bases each). Trimming removed 4 bases at V and 3 bases at J, with 12 bases between. Germline V gene sequence: CDR1 MGHRA, CDR2 YSYEKL. The CDR3 contains 14 residues. The CDR3 sequence is CASSRGVGEETQYF. The CDR3 coding sequence is TGCGCCAGCAGCCGAGGTGTGGGGGAAGAGACCCAGTACTTC.

The chain uses TRBV4-1 and TRBJ1-5; no clear D gene. The germline CDR1 and CDR2 sequences are MGHRA and YSYEKL. The CDR3 sequence is 17 residues long. V gave up 1 base and J gave up 0 bases, with 13 bases separating them. The CDR3 sequence: CASSQVWALYSNQPQHF. The CDR3, as DNA: TGCGCCAGCAGCCAAGTTTGGGCACTATATAGCAATCAGCCCCAGCATTTT.

The table lists this clone with a few counts. The chain is built from TRBV4-1 and TRBJ1-1, with D hard to call. This CDR3 comprises 14 residues. Deletions cut 1 base from V and 4 bases from J, with 10 bases between. The germline CDR1 and CDR2 sequences are MGHRA and YSYEKL. In DNA, the CDR3 is TGCGCCAGCAGCCAAGCCCGTGGGCGCACTGAAGCTTTCTTT. As protein: CASSQARGRTEAFF.

This clone was seen a few times. The chain links TRBV29-1 to TRBJ1-1; the D is unclear. The CDR3 has 14 residues. The V gene's germline CDR1 is SQVTM and CDR2 ANQGSEA. With 6 bases removed from V and 0 bases from J, the gap between germline ends came to 14 bases. CDR3: CSVGRLVVNTEAFF. The CDR3 bases are TGCAGCGTGGGGAGATTGGTGGTGAACACTGAAGCTTTCTTT.

The V gene is TRBV7-9, the J gene TRBJ2-3; 13 bases align to TRBD2. Germline CDR1 is SEHNR and CDR2 is FQNEAQ (reference sequence). V dropped 5 bases and J dropped 4; count of bases not matched to a gene: 6. The CDR3 runs 16 residues. The CDR3 DNA is TGTGCCAGCAGCCCTGGGACTAGCGGGATTCCAGATACGCAGTATTTT. Encoded protein: CASSPGTSGIPDTQYF.

This clone was recorded a few times. This chain connects TRBV15 to TRBJ1-2, with D perhaps matching TRBD1 (5 bases). This CDR3 is 14 amino acids long. Trimming took 3 bases from V and 6 from J, leaving 14 bases between them. The germline V gene has CDR1 LNHNV and CDR2 YYDKDF (reference sequence). The CDR3 spells CATSSPGAGDGYTF. The CDR3 nucleotides are TGTGCCACCAGCAGTCCCGGAGCGGGGGATGGCTACACCTTC.

The chain links TRBV19 to TRBJ1-6; D possibly corresponds to TRBD1 (6 bases). The ends were cut back, 8 bases at V and 13 bases at J, with 24 bases in the middle. This CDR3 spans 15 amino acids. Looked up from germline, CDR1 is LNHDA and CDR2 is SQIVND (reference sequence). CDR3 in DNA: TGTGCCAGTGGACGAATCAGGGACAAACCCGCGCCCCTCCACTTT. Translated, it gives CASGRIRDKPAPLHF. Based on the CDR3 plus reference TRBV19 and TRBJ1-6, the full variable domain is DGGITQSPKYLFRKEGQNVTLSCEQNLNHDAMYWYRQDPGQGLRLIYYSQIVNDFQKGDIAEGYSVSREKKESFPLTVTSAQKNPTAFYLCASGRIRDKPAPLHFGNGTRLTVT.

J is TRBJ1-1 and V is TRBV2, with 9 bases fitting TRBD1. V was clipped by 6 bases and J by 5 bases; unmatched bases: 4. CDR1 is SNHLY, CDR2 FYNNEI, per germline. The CDR3 extends over 13 amino acids. CDR3 nucleotides: TGTGCCAGCAGATCCGGGACAGGGACTGAAGCTTTCTTT. It encodes CASRSGTGTEAFF.

This clone occurred a few times. This rearrangement joins TRBV9 to TRBJ2-3; the D is unclear. Trimming removed 1 base from V and 3 bases from J, with 21 bases in between. The CDR3 runs to 18 residues. CDR1 and CDR2 (germline): SGDLS, YYNGEE. As DNA, the CDR3 is TGTGCCAGCAGCGTAACCGGTGGTCCTCCCTTCCGGACAGATACGCAGTATTTT. Translating gives CASSVTGGPPFRTDTQYF. Looking up the rest from reference TRBV9 and TRBJ2-3 gives the full variable domain: DSGVTQTPKHLITATGQRVTLRCSPRSGDLSVYWYQQSLDQGLQFLIQYYNGEERAKGNILERFSAQQFPDLHSELNLSSLELGDSALYFCASSVTGGPPFRTDTQYFGPGTRLTVL.

The CDR3 DNA sequence: TGTGCCTGGAATGGGGATACCGGGGAGCTGTTTTTT. Translating it yields CAWNGDTGELFF. The V call is TRBV30, the J call TRBJ2-2; D remains unclear. V gave up 4 bases and J gave up 5 bases, with 8 bases separating them. Germline loops: CDR1 GTSNPN, CDR2 SVGIG (reference sequence). The CDR3 length is 12 residues.

The chain has TRBV11-2 and TRBJ2-3, with D hard to call. V dropped 0 bases and J dropped 0 bases, with 7 bases sitting between them. The CDR3 is made up of 15 amino acids. Germline assignment: CDR1 SGHAT and CDR2 FQNNGV. CDR3 bases: TGTGCCAGCAGCTTAGAGCGCGTAAGCACAGATACGCAGTATTTT. Its translation is CASSLERVSTDTQYF.

The chain has TRBV4-1 and TRBJ1-6; 8 nucleotides line up with TRBD1. The CDR3 runs to 13 residues. CDR1 and CDR2 (germline): MGHRA, YSYEKL. After removal of 4 bases from V and 10 bases from J, the junction contained 3 bases not matched to a gene. The CDR3 reads CASSPGQGSPLHF. The DNA of the CDR3 is TGCGCCAGCAGCCCAGGACAGGGCTCACCCCTCCACTTT.

This chain connects TRBV4-1 to TRBJ2-1; perhaps TRBD1 as D (6 bases). Germline CDR1 is MGHRA and CDR2 is YSYEKL. Deletions cut 0 bases from V and 7 bases from J, with 7 bases between. The CDR3 loop spans 13 amino acids. The CDR3 region is CASSQEGGNEQFF. CDR3 nucleotide sequence: TGCGCCAGCAGCCAAGAAGGGGGTAATGAGCAGTTCTTC.

J is TRBJ2-2 and V is TRBV29-1, with D uncertain. Germline V gene sequence: CDR1 SQVTM, CDR2 ANQGSEA. CDR3 length: 16 residues. V lost 4 bases to trimming and J lost 4 bases, with 19 bases between them. CDR3 coding DNA: TGCAGCGTTGCGGCGGACGCAAGTGGGTTCACCGGGGAGCTGTTTTTT. Protein sequence: CSVAADASGFTGELFF.

This clone was seen a handful of times. The chain employs TRBV13 and TRBJ2-5; D ambiguous. The V end lost 2 bases, the J end lost 1 base, and 20 bases lay between the germline ends. In germline, CDR1 is PRHDT, CDR2 FYEKMQ (reference sequence). CDR3 length: 18 residues. The CDR3 coding sequence is TGTGCCAGCAGCTTACAAAGCACGGTTCTAGTCCGCCAAGAGACCCAGTACTTC. Its protein is CASSLQSTVLVRQETQYF.

The chain carries TRBV2 and TRBJ2-3; 8 bases match TRBD2. The germline gives CDR1 SNHLY, CDR2 FYNNEI. The CDR3 totals 15 residues. The trim removed 3 bases at V and 0 bases at J, leaving 2 bases unmatched. The CDR3 is CASSDERESTDTQYF. In nucleotides, the CDR3 is TGTGCCAGCAGTGATGAGCGGGAGAGCACAGATACGCAGTATTTT.

The V gene is TRBV30, the J gene TRBJ1-1; D gene ambiguous. The CDR3 is made up of 13 amino acids. The V gene lost 1 base and the J gene lost 1 base, with 7 bases spanning the gap. Germline V lookup: CDR1 GTSNPN, CDR2 SVGIG (reference sequence). The CDR3 sequence: CAWSASWNTEAFF. CDR3 DNA: TGTGCCTGGAGTGCTTCGTGGAACACTGAAGCTTTCTTT.

This clone was counted a few times. This chain links TRBV23-1 with TRBJ1-5; 10 bases agree with TRBD1. TRBV23-1 is given ORF status, its function remaining uncertain. V lost 8 bases to trimming and J lost 6 bases; unmatched junction nucleotides: 10. The CDR3 spans 15 residues. The DNA for the CDR3 is TGCGCCAGCGGCCCGGACAGGGGGAGTATTCAGCCCCAGCATTTT. Protein sequence: CASGPDRGSIQPQHF.

This sequence joins TRBV9 and TRBJ2-3; D is ambiguous. With 7 bases removed from V and 12 bases from J, the gap between germline ends came to 15 bases. Germline V lookup: CDR1 SGDLS, CDR2 YYNGEE. The CDR3 totals 11 residues. In DNA, the CDR3 is TGTGCCAGCGGACCACCGACTCTCCAGTATTTT. Amino acids: CASGPPTLQYF.

V and J are TRBV25-1 and TRBJ1-2; D is undetermined. The germline V gene has CDR1 MGHDK and CDR2 SYGVNS. Trimming took 7 bases from V and 0 from J, leaving 6 bases between them. This CDR3 spans 12 amino acids. The CDR3 DNA is TGTGCCAGCACAACAGCTAACTATGGCTACACCTTC. Protein product: CASTTANYGYTF.